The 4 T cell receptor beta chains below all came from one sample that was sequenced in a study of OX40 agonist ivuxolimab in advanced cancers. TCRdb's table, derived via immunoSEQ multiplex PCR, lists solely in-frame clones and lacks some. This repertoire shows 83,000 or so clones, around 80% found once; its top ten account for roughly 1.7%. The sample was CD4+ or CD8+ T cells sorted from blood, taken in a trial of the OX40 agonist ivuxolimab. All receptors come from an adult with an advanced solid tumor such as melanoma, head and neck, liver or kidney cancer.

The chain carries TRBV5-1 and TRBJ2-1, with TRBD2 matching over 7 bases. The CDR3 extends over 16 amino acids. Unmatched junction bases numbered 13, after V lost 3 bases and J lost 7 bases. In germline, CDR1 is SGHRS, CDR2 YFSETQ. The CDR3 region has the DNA TGCGCCAGCAGCTCCGGGACTATAATAAAATCTAATGAGCAGTTCTTC. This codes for CASSSGTIIKSNEQFF.

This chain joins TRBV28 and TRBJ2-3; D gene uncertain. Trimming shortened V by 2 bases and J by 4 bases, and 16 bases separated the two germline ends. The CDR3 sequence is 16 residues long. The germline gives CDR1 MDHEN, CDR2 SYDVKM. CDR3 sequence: CASSLGVSFGADTQYF. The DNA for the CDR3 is TGTGCCAGCAGTTTAGGGGTGTCGTTTGGGGCAGATACGCAGTATTTT. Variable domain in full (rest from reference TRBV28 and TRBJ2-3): DVKVTQSSRYLVKRTGEKVFLECVQDMDHENMFWYRQDPGLGLRLIYFSYDVKMKEKGDIPEGYSVSREKKERFSLILESASTNQTSMYLCASSLGVSFGADTQYFGPGTRLTVL.

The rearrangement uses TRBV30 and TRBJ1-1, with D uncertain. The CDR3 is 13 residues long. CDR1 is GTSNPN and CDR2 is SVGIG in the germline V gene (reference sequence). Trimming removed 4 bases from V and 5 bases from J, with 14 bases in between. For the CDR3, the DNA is TGTGCCTGGACGATAACCGAGCGGACTGAAGCTTTCTTT. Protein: CAWTITERTEAFF. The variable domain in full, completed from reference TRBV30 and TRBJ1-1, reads SQTIHQWPATLVQPVGSPLSLECTVEGTSNPNLYWYRQAAGRGLQLLFYSVGIGQISSEVPQNLSASRPQDRQFILSSKKLLLSDSGFYLCAWTITERTEAFFGQGTRLTVV.

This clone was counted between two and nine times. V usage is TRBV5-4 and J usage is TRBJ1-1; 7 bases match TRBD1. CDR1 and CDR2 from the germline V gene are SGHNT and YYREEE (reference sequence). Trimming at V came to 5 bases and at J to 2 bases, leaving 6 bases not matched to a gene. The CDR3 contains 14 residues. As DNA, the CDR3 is TGTGCCAGCAGGCGGGACAGAGACAACACTGAAGCTTTCTTT. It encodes CASRRDRDNTEAFF.